Listed below are T cell receptor beta chains from one sample, sequenced in a study of T cell responses to AZD1222 COVID-19 vaccine. Clones were read by immunoSEQ multiplex PCR, and TCRdb kept only the in-frame ones, dropping some. The table includes some 80,000 clones, about 82% detected once. This specimen was peripheral blood, taken on day 0 of AZD1222 vaccination. These receptors all come from an adult in good health. CDR3s include the opening cysteine and the closing phenylalanine or tryptophan. Fields, in order: CDR3 DNA, CDR3 protein, V gene, D gene, J gene, clone size. The D gene is left open where the match is weak. Clone size is not always given. Where it is, it says once, few, many or a class for expanded clones.

TGCGCCAGCAGCTTGGAGGGCCCATCCTCCACTGAAGCTTTCTTT	CASSLEGPSSTEAFF	TRBV5-1	NA	TRBJ1-1	NA
TGCAGCGCTACGACAGGTGAAGCTTTCTTT	CSATTGEAFF	TRBV29-1	NA	TRBJ1-1	once
TGTGCCAGCAGCTGGGTGGGGCAGCTGAACACTGAAGCTTTCTTT	CASSWVGQLNTEAFF	TRBV7-9	NA	TRBJ1-1	few
TGTGCCAGCAGTTACGGAGAAGTAGGCTACACCTTC	CASSYGEVGYTF	TRBV6-2/TRBV6-3	NA	TRBJ1-2	NA
TGCGCCAGCAGTGATCATCAGGAGAGCTCCTACAATGAGCAGTTCTTC	CASSDHQESSYNEQFF	TRBV10-1	NA	TRBJ2-1	once
TGTGCCAGCAGCGGATTGATCGGGGAGCTGTTTTTT	CASSGLIGELFF	TRBV7-2	NA	TRBJ2-2	NA
TGTGCCACCAGCAGAGGTAATGGGGACGGGCCCCAGCATTTT	CATSRGNGDGPQHF	TRBV15	NA	TRBJ1-5	NA
TGTGCCAGCAGCCCTCGGATTCAGCACAATGAGCAGTTCTTC	CASSPRIQHNEQFF	TRBV9	NA	TRBJ2-1	NA
TGTGCCAGCAGTCACGGGGGCATACGGGAGCAGTACTTC	CASSHGGIREQYF	TRBV6-2/TRBV6-3	NA	TRBJ2-7	NA
TGTGCCAGCAGCGGGACAGGGGGTGAAAAACTGTTTTTT	CASSGTGGEKLFF	TRBV25-1	TRBD1	TRBJ1-4	NA
TGTGCCAGCAGCCCCTTGGGGAGCTCCTATAATTCACCCCTCCACTTT	CASSPLGSSYNSPLHF	TRBV5-4	NA	TRBJ1-6	NA
TGTGCCTGGAGTGGACAGGGAAGCTATGGCTACACCTTC	CAWSGQGSYGYTF	TRBV30	TRBD1	TRBJ1-2	NA
TGTGCCAGCAGCCCAACACTAGCGGGAGCTAGTATCGGGGAGCTGTTTTTT	CASSPTLAGASIGELFF	TRBV7-3	TRBD2	TRBJ2-2	NA
TGTGCCAGCAGCTTAGCGCCGACCTCCCGGCGATCCTTTAACTATGGCTACACCTTC	CASSLAPTSRRSFNYGYTF	TRBV7-2	NA	TRBJ1-2	once
TGTGCCAGCAGCTCCATCCGGACAGGGGCAAGGCCCTACGAGCAGTACTTC	CASSSIRTGARPYEQYF	TRBV5-6	TRBD1	TRBJ2-7	NA
TGCGCCAGCAGCGAGGGAAGGGGGCTAGATACGCAGTATTTT	CASSEGRGLDTQYF	TRBV5-1	TRBD1	TRBJ2-3	NA
TGCGCCAGCAGCCAAGATTCGTCGTCAGATACGCAGTATTTT	CASSQDSSSDTQYF	TRBV4-1	NA	TRBJ2-3	NA
TGTGCCAGCAGTTACCCGACAGGGGGCCACACCGGGGAGCTGTTTTTT	CASSYPTGGHTGELFF	TRBV6-5	TRBD1	TRBJ2-2	NA
TGTGCCAGCAGCTACGACAATAGCAAACAGCCCCAGCATTTT	CASSYDNSKQPQHF	TRBV27	NA	TRBJ1-5	NA
TGTGCCAGCAGCGTGGGGACAGGGGTGGGCAATCAGCCCCAGCATTTT	CASSVGTGVGNQPQHF	TRBV9	TRBD1	TRBJ1-5	NA
TGTGCGAGCAGTACGGAAAGGGGGCTCGGAAACACCATATATTTT	CASSTERGLGNTIYF	TRBV2	TRBD1	TRBJ1-3	NA
TGTGCCAGCTCACCCTTGGAGACAGTTACTGGGGCCAACGTCCTGACTTTC	CASSPLETVTGANVLTF	TRBV18	NA	TRBJ2-6	few
TGCGCCAGCAGTCGGAGCCTGAATGAAAAACTGTTTTTT	CASSRSLNEKLFF	TRBV10-2	NA	TRBJ1-4	NA
TGTGCCAGCAACTCCAAAGACAGGGGGGTCTACGAGCAGTACTTC	CASNSKDRGVYEQYF	TRBV7-2	TRBD1	TRBJ2-7	NA
TGTGCCAGCAGTCCCGACTCCCCCCTCATTTATAATTCACCCCTCCACTTT	CASSPDSPLIYNSPLHF	TRBV6-6	NA	TRBJ1-6	once
TGTGCCAGCAGCTTCAGGGACAGGAACACCGGGGAGCTGTTTTTT	CASSFRDRNTGELFF	TRBV5-8	TRBD1	TRBJ2-2	NA
TGTGCTAGCAGCTTAGGGACAGGCACTGAAGCTTTCTTT	CASSLGTGTEAFF	TRBV7-7	TRBD1	TRBJ1-1	NA
TGTGCCAGCAGCTTAAGGGTTGATTCACCCCTCCACTTT	CASSLRVDSPLHF	TRBV13	NA	TRBJ1-6	NA
TGTGCCAGCCGAATGGGATCCCGAAACACCATATATTTT	CASRMGSRNTIYF	TRBV19	NA	TRBJ1-3	NA
TGTGCCAGCAGTCCCACCCGAGCTGACAGGGGGCGCGACAATGAGCAGTTCTTC	CASSPTRADRGRDNEQFF	TRBV6-2/TRBV6-3	TRBD1	TRBJ2-1	few
TGTGCCAGCAGGAGCCGGACAGGGTCCGGGCGTTACGAGCAGTACTTC	CASRSRTGSGRYEQYF	TRBV6-6	TRBD1	TRBJ2-7	NA
TGCGCCAGCAGCTTGGGGCAGGCGGGCGACGGGGAGCTGTTTTTT	CASSLGQAGDGELFF	TRBV5-1	NA	TRBJ2-2	NA
TGTGCCTGGAGCAGTGCAGGTTCGAGGACTAGCGGGAGGGCCGGGACCTACAATGAGCAGTTCTTC	CAWSSAGSRTSGRAGTYNEQFF	TRBV30	TRBD2	TRBJ2-1	NA
TGTGCCAGCAGCGTTGGGACTAGCAAAACGCAGTATTTT	CASSVGTSKTQYF	TRBV7-2	TRBD2	TRBJ2-3	NA
TGTGCCAGCAGCTTAAGGGGAGGCGGGGCCAACGTCCTGACTTTC	CASSLRGGGANVLTF	TRBV7-3	NA	TRBJ2-6	few
TGTGCCAGCAGCTTCAGGCGGGGGGGCGGCAATGAGCAGTTCTTC	CASSFRRGGGNEQFF	TRBV7-8	TRBD2	TRBJ2-1	NA
TGTGCCAGCAGCGCAGGGTCAGGGTCCAGGGAGACCCAGTACTTC	CASSAGSGSRETQYF	TRBV9	NA	TRBJ2-5	once
TGCGCCAGCAGTCTGCAGGGACAGGGCCCAGATACGCAGTATTTT	CASSLQGQGPDTQYF	TRBV23-1	TRBD1	TRBJ2-3	NA
TGTGCCAGCAGCCAATTTAGCGGGGGGGCGGAGTTCTTC	CASSQFSGGAEFF	TRBV3-1/TRBV3-2	TRBD2	TRBJ2-1	NA
TGTGCCAGTAGTATGGGAGGGTCGGAGACCCAGTACTTC	CASSMGGSETQYF	TRBV19	TRBD2	TRBJ2-5	NA
TGTGCCAGCGGGGAGGACATCCCGATCCTGTGGTATTTT	CASGEDIPILWYF	TRBV6-8	NA	TRBJ2-3	NA
TGTGCCAGTACGCGAGGCAGGGCCAAATCGAGTGCCGGGGAGCTGTTTTTT	CASTRGRAKSSAGELFF	TRBV19	NA	TRBJ2-2	NA
TGCGCCAGCAGCTTGGGGAGGGGAGATACGCAGTATTTT	CASSLGRGDTQYF	TRBV5-1	NA	TRBJ2-3	NA
TGTGCCAGCGCCCCGGGGGAGGCCTACGAGCAGTACTTC	CASAPGEAYEQYF	TRBV6-5	NA	TRBJ2-7	NA
TGTGCCATCAGTGAGTCGCAGGTAACACCCCTCCACTTT	CAISESQVTPLHF	TRBV10-3	NA	TRBJ1-6	once
TGTGCCAGTAGTATACCTAGCGGGGGGTCCACCCCCCGAGAGACCCAGTACTTC	CASSIPSGGSTPRETQYF	TRBV19	TRBD2	TRBJ2-5	NA
TGTGCCAGCAGCCAAGATCGGGTGCCGAGCTCCTACAATGAGCAGTTCTTC	CASSQDRVPSSYNEQFF	TRBV3-1/TRBV3-2	NA	TRBJ2-1	NA
TGTGCCAGCAGCTTAGTGAGGGGTAGCGGGGGAAGCAATGAGCAGTTCTTC	CASSLVRGSGGSNEQFF	TRBV11-2	TRBD2	TRBJ2-1	NA
TGTGCCAGCTCGGGCGGTGGCGAGCAGTACTTC	CASSGGGEQYF	TRBV18	NA	TRBJ2-7	NA
TGTGCCGGAGCTTTAACAGGGATAGATGGCTACACCTTC	CAGALTGIDGYTF	TRBV2	NA	TRBJ1-2	NA
TGTGCCAGCTCACCAAAGGGGGCAACTAATGAAAAACTGTTTTTT	CASSPKGATNEKLFF	TRBV18	NA	TRBJ1-4	NA
TGTGCCAGCAGTTTGCACACAGGTCCGCTAGCCTTC	CASSLHTGPLAF	TRBV12-3/TRBV12-4	NA	TRBJ1-2	once
TGTGCCAGCAGGGGGGACAGCTATGGCTACACCTTC	CASRGDSYGYTF	TRBV6-5	TRBD1	TRBJ1-2	NA
TGTGCCAGCAGTTTCGACGGGACAGGGACAAAAGATACGCAGTATTTT	CASSFDGTGTKDTQYF	TRBV2	TRBD1	TRBJ2-3	NA
TGTGCCAGCAGCCTTAGCGGGTTCACAGATACGCAGTATTTT	CASSLSGFTDTQYF	TRBV7-3	TRBD2	TRBJ2-3	NA